This TCR beta chain derives from a study of shared clonotypes between healthy human individuals. Study-wide background: In total, the donors were a couple of women and three men aged 18 to 49.

Note on this clone: Its antigen is unidentified.

Whole-study findings and limits: Clonotype sharing among donors was expected to depend on sequencing depth.

Donation came from healthy HIV-negative adults that had no recent acute infections or vaccinations. Each donor was a Caucasian adult residing in Nashville, Tennessee. Profiled with immunoSEQ multiplex PCR; TCRdb holds only in-frame clones, not every one. Among roughly 500,000 clones, around 73% were seen once, and the ten largest hold approximately 12%. The TCR originated in a woman in her forties in good health. Some clones in this sample may be carry-over from other donors' samples. Sequenced sample: PBMCs.

The CDR3 DNA follows: TGTGCCAGCAGCCCGGGGCAGAGAAAAAGCGAAAAACTGTTTTTT. It translates to CASSPGQRKSEKLFF. J is TRBJ1-4 and V is TRBV21-1. TRBV21-1 is recorded as a pseudogene. This CDR3 is 15 amino acids long.